What follows are 18 T cell receptor beta chains derived from one specimen sequenced in a study of cytomegalovirus exposure and HLA in healthy donors. PCR primers comprised 60 Vbeta and 13 Jbeta primers. TCRdb's copy holds only in-frame clones and misses some; the assay was immunoSEQ multiplex PCR. Among fewer than 85,000 clones listed, around 68% were seen once. The sequencing input was PBMCs. The receptors were sampled from a man aged 40-49 years in good health and CMV-seropositive.

This clone has a handful of counts. V and J are TRBV5-6 and TRBJ1-2; 7 bases match TRBD1. The V and J ends lost 4 bases and 7 bases, in that order; junction bases with no gene match: 7. Germline values: CDR1 SGHDT, CDR2 YYEEEE. CDR3 length: 13 residues. The CDR3: CASSATGLGGYTF. For the CDR3, the DNA is TGTGCCAGCAGCGCGACAGGGTTGGGTGGCTACACCTTC.

The V gene is TRBV30, the J gene TRBJ2-3, with D maybe TRBD2 (6 bases). This CDR3 has 15 amino acids. V lost 0 bases and J lost 3, with 13 bases in between. Germline lookup yields CDR1 GTSNPN and CDR2 SVGIG (reference sequence). CDR3 protein: CAWSVSQAGTDTQYF. DNA for the CDR3: TGTGCCTGGAGTGTGAGCCAGGCGGGAACAGATACGCAGTATTTT.

The CDR3 sequence is CASSFTGGEGNTIYF. The CDR3 nucleotides read TGTGCCAGCAGTTTCACAGGGGGAGAAGGAAACACCATATATTTT. The chain employs TRBV27 and TRBJ1-3, with 8 nucleotides matching TRBD1. The V gene's germline CDR1 is MNHEY and CDR2 SMNVEV (reference sequence). The CDR3 length is 15 residues. Germline trimming cut 3 bases from V and 4 bases from J; bases unmatched to any gene: 5.

The CDR3 DNA sequence: TGTGCCATCAGTGATCGTGGCAGGGAAGGAGCCGGGGAGCTGTTTTTT. Translated, it gives CAISDRGREGAGELFF. This sequence joins TRBV10-3 and TRBJ2-2; D possibly corresponds to TRBD1 (5 bases). This CDR3 is built from 16 residues. The V end was cut by 3 bases, the J end by 6 bases, with 17 bases between. Germline assignment: CDR1 ENHRY and CDR2 SYGVKD.

This clone was counted between two and nine times. This sample also contains other DNA sequences that code for the same CDR3. This sequence joins TRBV7-2 and TRBJ2-3, with TRBD2 matching 10 bases. Germline CDR1 SGHTA, CDR2 FQGNSA. This CDR3 spans 16 amino acids. Losses at the gene ends were 5 bases for V and 1 base for J; bases not matched to a gene: 6. CDR3 protein: CASSPRTSGRTDTQYF. The DNA of the CDR3 is TGTGCCAGCAGCCCTAGGACTAGCGGACGCACAGATACGCAGTATTTT.

This clone was seen a handful of times. The chain couples TRBV7-9 to TRBJ2-1; 14 bases agree with TRBD2. The ends lost 5 bases at V and 10 bases at J; junction bases unmatched: 10. The CDR3 covers 16 residues. Per the germline V gene, CDR1 is SEHNR and CDR2 is FQNEAQ (reference sequence). The CDR3 protein is CASSPGGTSGRGEQFF. CDR3 DNA: TGTGCCAGCAGCCCGGGTGGGACTAGCGGGAGAGGGGAGCAGTTCTTC.

The rearrangement links TRBV15 to TRBJ1-2, with 8 bases lining up with TRBD1. The CDR3 runs to 17 residues. J lost 4 bases, V lost 4 bases, and 14 bases had no gene match. In germline, CDR1 is LNHNV, CDR2 YYDKDF (reference sequence). CDR3 in DNA: TGTGCCACCAGCACCCGGACAGGGCGCCCACAGATCTATGGCTACACCTTC. It encodes CATSTRTGRPQIYGYTF.

The rearrangement uses TRBV4-1 and TRBJ2-5; 8 bases align to TRBD2. The J call may be wrong; the DNA end is better matched by TRBJ2-7. Germline lookup yields CDR1 MGHRA and CDR2 YSYEKL. This CDR3 is built from 14 residues. This CDR3 reads CASSPGGATDEQYF. CDR3 bases: TGCGCCAGCAGCCCCGGGGGGGCTACGGACGAGCAGTACTTC.

The chain couples TRBV14 to TRBJ1-1, with 8 bases matching TRBD1. CDR1 SGHDN and CDR2 FVKESK come from the germline V gene. The CDR3 extends over 15 amino acids. With V trimmed by 3 bases and J by 3 bases, 6 bases remained unmatched. CDR3 residues: CASSHRTGWDTEAFF. The CDR3 coding sequence is TGTGCCAGCAGCCATCGGACAGGGTGGGACACTGAAGCTTTCTTT.

The chain uses TRBV30 and TRBJ2-5; unclear D gene. There are 15 residues in the CDR3. The V end lost 0 bases, the J end lost 3 bases, and 14 bases lay between the germline ends. Germline CDR1 is GTSNPN and CDR2 is SVGIG (reference sequence). In DNA form, the CDR3 reads TGTGCCTGGAGTGTAATATCGGAGAGCAAAGAGACCCAGTACTTC. This sequence encodes CAWSVISESKETQYF.

The V call is TRBV28, the J call TRBJ2-3, with D unresolved. CDR1 is MDHEN and CDR2 is SYDVKM in the germline V gene. The CDR3 extends over 16 amino acids. The V end was cut by 3 bases, the J end by 0 bases, with 13 bases between. Here the CDR3 reads CASSFPVHSSTDTQYF. CDR3 nucleotide sequence: TGTGCCAGCAGTTTTCCGGTGCACTCTAGCACAGATACGCAGTATTTT.

The rearrangement links TRBV2 to TRBJ1-2; unclear D gene. The CDR3 has 14 residues. Deletions cut 4 bases from V and 0 bases from J, with 9 bases between. Germline CDR1 SNHLY, CDR2 FYNNEI. CDR3 sequence: CASSVGGPNYGYTF. The CDR3 bases are TGTGCCAGCAGTGTAGGAGGACCTAACTATGGCTACACCTTC.

This clone was counted only a few times. CDR3 nucleotides: TGTGCCAGTAGATCGACAGGGGATTCACCCCTCCACTTT. Its protein is CASRSTGDSPLHF. The chain joins TRBV19 to TRBJ1-6; 8 positions agree with TRBD1. CDR1 and CDR2 from the germline V gene are LNHDA and SQIVND (reference sequence). The CDR3 has 13 residues. Trimming removed 6 bases from V and 8 bases from J; junction bases left unmatched: 3. The variable domain in full, with the rest retrieved from reference TRBV19 and TRBJ1-6, is DGGITQSPKYLFRKEGQNVTLSCEQNLNHDAMYWYRQDPGQGLRLIYYSQIVNDFQKGDIAEGYSVSREKKESFPLTVTSAQKNPTAFYLCASRSTGDSPLHFGNGTRLTVT.

This clone was observed a handful of times. This sequence joins TRBV28 and TRBJ1-5; maybe TRBD1 (5 bases). This CDR3 has 14 residues. V was cut by 6 bases and J by 0 bases, with 9 bases left in between. CDR1 and CDR2 (germline): MDHEN, SYDVKM. This CDR3 reads CASRWDFSNQPQHF. The CDR3 bases are TGTGCCAGCAGATGGGACTTTAGCAATCAGCCCCAGCATTTT.

The genes are TRBV27 and TRBJ2-7; weak D call: TRBD2 (6 bases). V lost 4 bases and J 6 bases, leaving 13 bases between the germline ends. This CDR3 comprises 13 residues. The germline CDR1 and CDR2 sequences are MNHEY and SMNVEV (reference sequence). This CDR3 reads CASSSYGGFEQYF. The CDR3 DNA sequence: TGTGCCAGCAGTTCCTATGGGGGGTTCGAGCAGTACTTC.

This clone has only a few counts. The V call is TRBV7-9, the J call TRBJ1-4; TRBD1 agrees at 12 bases. Germline V gene data show CDR1 as SEHNR and CDR2 as FQNEAQ (reference sequence). CDR3 size: 17 residues. The V segment lost 5 bases and the J segment 5 bases; nucleotides outside the gene matches: 9. The CDR3 coding sequence is TGTGCCAGCAGCGCCGGGACAGGGGGCATTCTAAATGAAAAACTGTTTTTT. Translation gives CASSAGTGGILNEKLFF.

The chain couples TRBV28 to TRBJ2-5; possibly TRBD1 for D (5 bases). In germline, CDR1 is MDHEN, CDR2 SYDVKM. The CDR3 consists of 13 residues. V was shortened by 2 bases and J by 9 bases, with 13 bases between the two germline ends. CDR3 bases: TGTGCCAGCAGTTTACCCACAGGCAATTCCCAGTACTTC. Its protein product is CASSLPTGNSQYF.

V is TRBV19 and J is TRBJ1-1, with a possible D match to TRBD1 (5 bases). CDR1 and CDR2 (germline): LNHDA, SQIVND (reference sequence). The CDR3 has 14 amino acids. Trimming removed 6 bases from V and 7 bases from J, with 18 bases in between. The CDR3 protein is CASSDSVTPLEAFF. In DNA form, the CDR3 reads TGTGCCAGTAGCGACAGCGTGACGCCTCTTGAAGCTTTCTTT.